This T cell receptor (beta chain) came from a study of blood T cells in healthy people across ages. Using a J-beta primer mix together with a sample-barcoded 5' primer, a second PCR was run for roughly 7 to 11 cycles. Carrying 12 random nucleotides, a template-switch adaptor labeled each individual cDNA molecule. TCRdb re-called the 5' RACE reads through MiXCR, storing one row per CDR3 protein. The sample carries around 1,800,000 distinct CDR3 sequences, approximately 40% recorded once. CDR1 and CDR2 from the germline V gene are LNHNV and YYDKDF (reference sequence). V dropped 0 bases and J dropped 4 bases, with 12 bases sitting between them. This CDR3 has 16 amino acids. This clonotype turned up a few times.

The sequence was collected from a human donor in good health. Sequencing was carried out using blood. The chain employs TRBV15 and TRBJ2-2, with a tentative D call TRBD2 (6 bases). CDR3 loop: CATSRDTQRVTGELFF. The CDR3 DNA follows: TGTGCCACCAGCAGAGATACCCAGCGGGTCACCGGGGAGCTGTTTTTT.